This TCR beta chain was found in a study of monozygotic twins with cystic fibrosis. Study context: Library input was 2.5 to 3.5 micrograms of fragmented DNA, with about 15 PCR cycles.

Repertoires were generated with immunoSEQ multiplex PCR, while TCRdb's copy carries only in-frame clones and drops some. This sample has about 7,500 clones; nearly 95% occur once, and the top ten carry roughly 0.56%. Study findings and constraints: Nucleotide-identical clonotype sharing was significantly higher within monozygotic CF twin pairs than between unrelated CF individuals. Shared CDR3 numbers were not associated with age, concordance or severity. Co-twins had the most similar V usage for 13 of 16 pairs, J for 8.

Worth noting for this clone: Antigen: not known.

Sequenced: blood. This receptor was identified in a boy aged 2 to 10 with cystic fibrosis.

As DNA, the CDR3 is TGTGCCAGCAGCTCAAACCTCTCCGGCTACACCTTC. Translated, it gives CASSSNLSGYTF. This chain uses TRBV11-2 with TRBJ1-2; D ambiguous. Trimming stripped 4 bases from V and 8 bases from J, with 11 bases between. The CDR3 totals 12 residues. Germline CDR1 and CDR2: SGHAT and FQNNGV.